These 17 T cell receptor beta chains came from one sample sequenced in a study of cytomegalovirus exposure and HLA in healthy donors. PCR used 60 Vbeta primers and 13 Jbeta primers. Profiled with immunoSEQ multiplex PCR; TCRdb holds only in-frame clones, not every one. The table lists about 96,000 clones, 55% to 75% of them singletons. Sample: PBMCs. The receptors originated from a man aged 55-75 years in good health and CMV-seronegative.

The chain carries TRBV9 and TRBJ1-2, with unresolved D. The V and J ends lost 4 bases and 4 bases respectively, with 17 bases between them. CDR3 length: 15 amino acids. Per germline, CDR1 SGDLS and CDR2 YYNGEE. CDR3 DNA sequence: TGTGCCAGCAGCCCAGCAATGGCGGCGGTCTATGGCTACACCTTC. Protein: CASSPAMAAVYGYTF.

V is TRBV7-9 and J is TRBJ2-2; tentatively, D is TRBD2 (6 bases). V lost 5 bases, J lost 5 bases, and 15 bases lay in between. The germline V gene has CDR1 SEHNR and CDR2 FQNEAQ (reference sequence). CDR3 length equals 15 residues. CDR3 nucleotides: TGTGCCAGCAGCCCCCCCGTAGCGGTGACCGGGGAGCTGTTTTTT. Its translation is CASSPPVAVTGELFF.

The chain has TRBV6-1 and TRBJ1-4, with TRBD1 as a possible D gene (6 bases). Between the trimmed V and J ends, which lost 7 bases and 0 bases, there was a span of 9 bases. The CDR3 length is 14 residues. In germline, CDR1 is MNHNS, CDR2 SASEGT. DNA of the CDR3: TGTGCCAGCAAAAGGACAGCAACTAATGAAAAACTGTTTTTT. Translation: CASKRTATNEKLFF.

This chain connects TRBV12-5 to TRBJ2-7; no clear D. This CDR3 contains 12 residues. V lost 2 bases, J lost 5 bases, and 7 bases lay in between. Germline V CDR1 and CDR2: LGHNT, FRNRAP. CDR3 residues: CASGLRVHEQYF. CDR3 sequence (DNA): TGTGCTAGTGGTTTGCGAGTTCACGAGCAGTACTTC. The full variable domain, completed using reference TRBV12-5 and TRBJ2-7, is DARVTQTPRHKVTEMGQEVTMRCQPILGHNTVFWYRQTMMQGLELLAYFRNRAPLDDSGMPKDRFSAEMPDATLATLKIQPSEPRDSAVYFCASGLRVHEQYFGPGTRLTVT.

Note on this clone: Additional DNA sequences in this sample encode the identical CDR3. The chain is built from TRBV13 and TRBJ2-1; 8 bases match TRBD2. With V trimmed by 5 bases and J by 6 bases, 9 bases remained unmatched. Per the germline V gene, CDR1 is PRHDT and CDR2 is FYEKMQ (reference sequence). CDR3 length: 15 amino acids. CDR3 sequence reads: CASSLFGRGANEQFF. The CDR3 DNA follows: TGTGCCAGCAGCCTATTCGGGCGGGGGGCCAATGAGCAGTTCTTC.

CDR3 protein: CASMRASGIGETQYF. CDR3 nucleotides: TGTGCCAGCATGCGGGCTAGCGGTATAGGGGAGACCCAGTACTTC. The rearrangement joins TRBV25-1 to TRBJ2-5; 7 nucleotides match TRBD2. The length of the CDR3 is 15 residues. The V segment lost 7 bases and the J segment 5 bases; nucleotides outside the gene matches: 13. Per the germline V gene, CDR1 is MGHDK and CDR2 is SYGVNS.

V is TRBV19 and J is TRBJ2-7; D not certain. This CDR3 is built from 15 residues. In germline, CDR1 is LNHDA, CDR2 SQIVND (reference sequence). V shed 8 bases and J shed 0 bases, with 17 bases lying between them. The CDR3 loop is CASLSSPFSSYEQYF. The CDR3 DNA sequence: TGTGCCAGTCTTTCCTCCCCGTTTTCCTCCTACGAGCAGTACTTC.

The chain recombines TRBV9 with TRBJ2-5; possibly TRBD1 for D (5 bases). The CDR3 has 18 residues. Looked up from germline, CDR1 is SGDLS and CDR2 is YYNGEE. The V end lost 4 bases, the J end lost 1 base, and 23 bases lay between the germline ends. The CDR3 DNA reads TGTGCCAGCAGCCCTTTTTGGGGTACAGGTTTTACCCAAGAGACCCAGTACTTC. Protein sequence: CASSPFWGTGFTQETQYF.

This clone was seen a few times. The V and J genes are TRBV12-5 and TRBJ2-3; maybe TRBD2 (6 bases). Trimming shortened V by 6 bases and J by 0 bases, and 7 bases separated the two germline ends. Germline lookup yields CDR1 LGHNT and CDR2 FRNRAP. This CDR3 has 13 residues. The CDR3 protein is CASGGGSTDTQYF. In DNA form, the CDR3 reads TGTGCTAGTGGGGGGGGTAGCACAGATACGCAGTATTTT.

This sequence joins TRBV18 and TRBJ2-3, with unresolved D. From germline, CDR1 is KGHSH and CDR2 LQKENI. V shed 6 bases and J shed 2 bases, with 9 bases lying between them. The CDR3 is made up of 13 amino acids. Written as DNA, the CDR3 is TGTGCCAGCTCTCGCAGTCTCACAGATACGCAGTATTTT. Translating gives CASSRSLTDTQYF.

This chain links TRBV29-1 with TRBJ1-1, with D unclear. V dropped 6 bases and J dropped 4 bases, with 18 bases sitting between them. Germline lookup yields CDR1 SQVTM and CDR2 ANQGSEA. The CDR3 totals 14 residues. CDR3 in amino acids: CSVSLDGGSTEAFF. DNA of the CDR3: TGCAGCGTCTCGTTGGACGGAGGCAGCACTGAAGCTTTCTTT.

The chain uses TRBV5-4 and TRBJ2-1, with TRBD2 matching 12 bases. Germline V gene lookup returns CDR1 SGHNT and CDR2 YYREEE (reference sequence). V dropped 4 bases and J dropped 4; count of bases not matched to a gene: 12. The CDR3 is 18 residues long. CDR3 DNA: TGTGCCAGCAGCCAGGGACTAGCGGGCCCCGGGAGGTACAATGAGCAGTTCTTC. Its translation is CASSQGLAGPGRYNEQFF.

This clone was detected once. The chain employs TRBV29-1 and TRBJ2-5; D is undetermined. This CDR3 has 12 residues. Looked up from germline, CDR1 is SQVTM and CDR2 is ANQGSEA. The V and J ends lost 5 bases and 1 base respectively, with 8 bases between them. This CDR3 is CSVMQAQETQYF. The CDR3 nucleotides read TGCAGCGTTATGCAGGCCCAAGAGACCCAGTACTTC.

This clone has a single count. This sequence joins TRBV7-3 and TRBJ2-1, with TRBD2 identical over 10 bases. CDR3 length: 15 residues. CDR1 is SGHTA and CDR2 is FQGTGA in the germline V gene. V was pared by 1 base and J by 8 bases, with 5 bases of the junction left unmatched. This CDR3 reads CASSLSLAGADEQFF. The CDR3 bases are TGTGCCAGCAGCTTAAGCCTAGCGGGAGCTGATGAGCAGTTCTTC.

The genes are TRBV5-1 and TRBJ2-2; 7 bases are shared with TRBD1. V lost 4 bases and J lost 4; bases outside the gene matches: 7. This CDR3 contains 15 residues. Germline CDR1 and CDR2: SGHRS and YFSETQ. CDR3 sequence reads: CASSPGQPTTGELFF. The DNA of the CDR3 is TGCGCCAGCAGCCCGGGACAGCCTACCACCGGGGAGCTGTTTTTT.

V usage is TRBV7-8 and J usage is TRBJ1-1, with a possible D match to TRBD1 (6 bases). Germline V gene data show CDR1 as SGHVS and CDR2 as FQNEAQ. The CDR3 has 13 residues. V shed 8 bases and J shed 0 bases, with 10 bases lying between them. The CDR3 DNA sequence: TGTGCCAGCGGACAGCACATGAACACTGAAGCTTTCTTT. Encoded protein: CASGQHMNTEAFF.

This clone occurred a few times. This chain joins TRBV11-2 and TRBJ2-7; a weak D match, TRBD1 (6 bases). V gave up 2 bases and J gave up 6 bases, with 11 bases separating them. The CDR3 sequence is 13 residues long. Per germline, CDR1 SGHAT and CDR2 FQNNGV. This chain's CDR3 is CASSLTGILEQYF. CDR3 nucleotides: TGTGCCAGCAGCTTAACAGGGATTCTCGAGCAGTACTTC.